A single sample gave rise to the 3 T cell receptor beta chains below, sequenced in a study of tumor and adjacent non-tumor tissue in lung cancer. TCRbeta libraries were built with three rounds of nested PCR, modified from ARM-PCR. Each CDR3 protein gets one entry after TCRdb re-called the multiplex PCR reads with MiXCR. The data show around 200,000 distinct CDR3 sequences, with roughly 70% seen just once and about 23% held by the top ten. No cell sorting was done before RNA was extracted from the tissue. The sequencing sample was made of lung tumor tissue. These receptors came from a man in his sixties with non-small cell lung cancer.

The chain combines TRBV20-1 with TRBJ2-7; 11 bases align to TRBD2. The V gene end was trimmed by 2 bases and the J gene end by 7 bases; junction bases not matched to a gene: 7. The CDR3 sequence is 14 residues long. Germline-derived CDR1 and CDR2 are DFQATT and SNEGSKA (reference sequence). The CDR3, as DNA: TGCAGTGCTAGATTAGCGGGAGGGCCCGATGAGCAGTACTTC. Protein sequence: CSARLAGGPDEQYF.

On this clonotype: Given a much more abundant clone one base away, this may be a read error. This rearrangement joins TRBV20-1 to TRBJ2-2, with 12 bases lining up with TRBD1. CDR1 and CDR2 (germline): DFQATT, SNEGSKA (reference sequence). With 1 base clipped from V and 7 bases from J, the junction kept 4 bases outside the gene matches. This CDR3 region has 15 residues. CDR3: CSARVGQGAIGELFF. CDR3 nucleotides: TGCAGTGCTAGAGTGGGACAGGGGGCAATCGGGGAGCTGTTTTTT.

The chain links TRBV11-2 to TRBJ2-7; D is undetermined. Trimming stripped 5 bases from V and 7 bases from J, with 15 bases between. This CDR3 is built from 13 residues. Germline CDR1 SGHAT, CDR2 FQNNGV. CDR3 bases: TGTGCCAGCAGCCCTGATGGGGTGGGAGAGCAGTACTTC. Protein: CASSPDGVGEQYF.